This TCR beta chain was obtained from a study of T cell clonality in common variable immunodeficiency. Study results and limitations: Compared with healthy controls, CVID subjects showed increased TCRbeta clonality, mostly in about a third.

This CDR3 comprises 13 residues. Germline V lookup: CDR1 SGHDT, CDR2 YYEEEE. Trimming cost V 6 bases and J 0 bases, with 7 bases left between them. Clones were sequenced by immunoSEQ multiplex PCR, and TCRdb holds only the in-frame ones, with some missing. Altogether tens of thousands of clones were found in the sample, and no singletons occur. This clone was recorded at least ten times. Its antigen remains unidentified. The CDR3 end lies 3 residues beyond the end of the read and is filled in from the germline J gene. Heparinized whole blood, about 4.5 to 9 ml, came from each donor. The receptor was derived from a person aged 18-70 years in good health. The chain recombines TRBV5-6 with TRBJ1-3; D unresolved. Sequenced input: peripheral blood mononuclear cells. The CDR3 loop reads CASNLRSGNTIYF. The DNA read from the CDR3 is TGTGCCAGCAATCTACGCTCTGGAAACACC.